The 26 T cell receptor beta chains below all came from one sample that was sequenced in a study of T-cell reconstitution after alpha-beta-depleted transplantation in children. It was with unique molecular identifiers that the TCRbeta library was prepared. TCRdb passed the PCR reads through MiXCR, listing each CDR3 protein once. In the table there are about 130,000 distinct CDR3 sequences, 9.5% to 10% of which are singletons. The source was PBMCs, mostly from graft donor cells, collected 180 days after TCRalphabeta/CD19-depleted stem cell transplant. The receptors derive from a girl under two years old who had a stem cell transplant for combined immunodeficiency, so the T cells may come from the graft donor.

In this sample, this clonotype turned up many times. This sequence joins TRBV12-3 or TRBV12-4 and TRBJ2-7; D is unresolved. V lost 6 bases and J lost 7, with 13 bases in between. The CDR3 sequence is 12 residues long. The CDR3 sequence is CASRAPVGEQYF. The CDR3 nucleotides read TGTGCCAGCAGGGCGCCTGTGGGAGAGCAGTACTTC.

This clonotype showed up just a few times. The V call is TRBV7-8, the J call TRBJ1-1; D unresolved. This CDR3 contains 15 residues. The germline V gene encodes CDR1 SGHVS and CDR2 FQNEAQ. The ends were cut back, 3 bases at V and 6 bases at J, with 17 bases in the middle. The CDR3 DNA reads TGTGCCAGCAGCTTTCCCTACGACGCGGGCGCTGAAGCTTTCTTT. Protein: CASSFPYDAGAEAFF.

As concerns this clonotype: This may stem from a read error, because a much larger clone lies one nucleotide away. V is TRBV5-1 and J is TRBJ1-2, with 9 bases matching TRBD1. CDR1 and CDR2 (germline): SGHRS, YFSETQ. The CDR3 sequence is 16 residues long. CDR3 bases: TGCGCCAGCAGAACAACATTTGGACAGGGGAACTATGACTACACCTTC. Translation gives CASRTTFGQGNYDYTF.

This clonotype was found a few times. The rearrangement joins TRBV10-3 to TRBJ2-7, with D perhaps matching TRBD2 (7 bases). The CDR3 runs 14 residues. Germline V lookup: CDR1 ENHRY, CDR2 SYGVKD. V was shortened by 6 bases and J by 3 bases, with 15 bases between the two germline ends. CDR3 protein: CAIRGGGGLYEQYF. CDR3 bases: TGTGCCATCAGGGGGGGCGGGGGTCTCTACGAGCAGTACTTC.

This clonotype has only a few counts. The rearrangement links TRBV29-1 to TRBJ2-1; 12 bases map to TRBD2. Germline loops: CDR1 SQVTM, CDR2 ANQGSEA. The CDR3 length is 16 residues. V lost 3 bases, J lost 8 bases, and 11 bases stayed unmatched. CDR3 in amino acids: CSVDSRLAGAGDEQFF. The CDR3 DNA follows: TGCAGCGTTGACTCGAGACTAGCGGGGGCGGGAGATGAGCAGTTCTTC.

The chain carries TRBV6-5 and TRBJ1-2, with 9 bases lining up with TRBD1. Germline lookup yields CDR1 MNHEY and CDR2 SVGAGI. Germline trimming cut 0 bases from V and 8 bases from J; bases unmatched to any gene: 16. This CDR3 comprises 18 residues. CDR3 bases: TGTGCCAGCAGTTACTCGACGTCACGGCCTGGGACAGGGCGAGGCTACACCTTC. It translates to CASSYSTSRPGTGRGYTF.

The J gene is TRBJ2-1, the V gene TRBV4-2; 11 bases are a match to TRBD2. Germline CDR1 LGHNA, CDR2 YNFKEQ. V lost 4 bases, J lost 0 bases, and 20 bases stayed unmatched. The CDR3 has 22 amino acids. The CDR3 bases are TGTGCCAGCAGCCCGAGGACAGGGAAAGTAGCGGGAGGGCGAAGCTCCTACAATGAGCAGTTCTTC. The encoded protein is CASSPRTGKVAGGRSSYNEQFF.

This clonotype occurred a few times. This chain uses TRBV7-2 with TRBJ2-1, with 9 positions matching TRBD1. CDR1 SGHTA and CDR2 FQGNSA come from the germline V gene. The V and J ends lost 1 base and 5 bases, in that order; junction bases with no gene match: 3. The CDR3 is 15 residues long. The CDR3 sequence: CASSLVWDRDNEQFF. CDR3 in DNA: TGTGCCAGCAGCTTAGTATGGGACAGGGACAATGAGCAGTTCTTC.

This chain links TRBV30 with TRBJ1-2; no clear D. The V and J ends lost 0 bases and 0 bases respectively, with 5 bases between them. This CDR3 is built from 13 residues. Germline CDR1 GTSNPN, CDR2 SVGIG (reference sequence). This CDR3 is CAWSVSANYGYTF. The CDR3 DNA reads TGTGCCTGGAGTGTGTCTGCTAACTATGGCTACACCTTC.

Turning to this clonotype: The final CDR3 position lacks the conserved phenylalanine or tryptophan, pointing to a likely read error. The chain carries TRBV6-1 and TRBJ2-5; TRBD1 aligns across 12 bases. The junction had 1 base not matched to a gene; V was cut back by 4 bases and J by 4 bases. Looked up from germline, CDR1 is MNHNS and CDR2 is SASEGT. This CDR3 is built from 14 residues. CDR3 sequence (DNA): TGTGCCAGCAGTGGGGGACAGGGGGCAGAGACCCAGTACTTA. Residues: CASSGGQGAETQYL.

This clonotype turned up a few times. The genes are TRBV3-1 and TRBJ2-2; TRBD2 matches 11 bases. The junction had 7 bases not matched to a gene; V was cut back by 4 bases and J by 6 bases. In germline, CDR1 is LGHDT, CDR2 YNNKEL (reference sequence). This CDR3 region has 16 residues. DNA of the CDR3: TGTGCCAGCAGCCTCCCGACTAGCGGGGCACCCGGGGAGCTGTTTTTT. Translating gives CASSLPTSGAPGELFF.

This chain joins TRBV5-1 and TRBJ1-2, with D possibly matching TRBD1 (6 bases). From germline, CDR1 is SGHRS and CDR2 YFSETQ. The ends were cut back, 0 bases at V and 0 bases at J, with 12 bases in the middle. CDR3 size: 16 residues. CDR3 sequence (DNA): TGCGCCAGCAGCTTGGATGCAGGGGCGGCTAACTATGGCTACACCTTC. This codes for CASSLDAGAANYGYTF.

CDR3 coding DNA: TGTGCCATCAGTGAGTCGATGCGACAGAGTACCACCGGGGAGCTGTTTTTT. Translated: CAISESMRQSTTGELFF. V usage is TRBV10-3 and J usage is TRBJ2-2; TRBD1 is a possible D gene (5 bases). This CDR3 has 17 amino acids. Germline V gene sequence: CDR1 ENHRY, CDR2 SYGVKD. Trimming pared 0 bases from V and 4 bases from J, leaving 15 bases between.

As to this clonotype: A read error is possible here, since a much larger clone lies one base away. This rearrangement joins TRBV28 to TRBJ1-6; 7 bases match TRBD1. Germline values: CDR1 MDHEN, CDR2 SYDVKM. The CDR3 extends over 17 amino acids. V dropped 6 bases and J dropped 4; count of bases not matched to a gene: 12. The CDR3 sequence: CASSPPKGQVYNSPLHF. In DNA, the CDR3 is TGTGCCAGCAGCCCCCCTAAAGGACAGGTGTATAATTCACCCCTCCACTTT.

The chain combines TRBV3-1 with TRBJ1-1, with 9 bases identical to TRBD1. The ends lost 3 bases at V and 3 bases at J; junction bases unmatched: 5. The CDR3 contains 15 residues. CDR1 LGHDT and CDR2 YNNKEL come from the germline V gene (reference sequence). CDR3 bases: TGTGCCAGCAGCCACCGACAGGGGGGAGACACTGAAGCTTTCTTT. It codes for CASSHRQGGDTEAFF.

The chain recombines TRBV7-8 with TRBJ1-4; tentatively, D is TRBD1 (5 bases). V shed 6 bases and J shed 6 bases, with 20 bases lying between them. Germline V gene lookup returns CDR1 SGHVS and CDR2 FQNEAQ. This CDR3 is 16 amino acids long. CDR3 in DNA: TGTGCCAGCAGTACAAACGGCGGGACCAGGGATGAAAAACTGTTTTTT. Translating it yields CASSTNGGTRDEKLFF.

The sample holds a few counts of this clonotype. This sequence joins TRBV20-1 and TRBJ2-7; unclear D gene. The CDR3 extends over 13 amino acids. Trimming shortened V by 1 base and J by 6 bases, and 13 bases separated the two germline ends. In germline, CDR1 is DFQATT, CDR2 SNEGSKA (reference sequence). The CDR3: CSARGGSGREQYF. CDR3 coding DNA: TGCAGTGCTAGAGGCGGAAGTGGACGCGAGCAGTACTTC.

This clonotype has more than one count but fewer than ten. The chain has TRBV6-5 and TRBJ2-1, with a tentative D call TRBD1 (5 bases). Germline V gene data show CDR1 as MNHEY and CDR2 as SVGAGI. The CDR3 has 14 residues. V lost 6 bases and J lost 3, with 12 bases in between. The CDR3, as DNA: TGTGCCAGCAGGGGGCCAGCCCACTACAATGAGCAGTTCTTC. Protein product: CASRGPAHYNEQFF.

In this sample, this clonotype turned up a few times. V gene TRBV30 combines with J gene TRBJ2-2, with D possibly being TRBD1 (5 bases). Germline lookup yields CDR1 GTSNPN and CDR2 SVGIG (reference sequence). The CDR3 extends over 13 amino acids. V gave up 4 bases and J gave up 4 bases, with 10 bases separating them. CDR3 bases: TGTGCCTGGACCCCGACAGTCACCGGGGAGCTGTTTTTT. Amino acid sequence: CAWTPTVTGELFF.

The chain has TRBV5-5 and TRBJ2-7, with D possibly being TRBD1 (5 bases). Trimming stripped 5 bases from V and 2 bases from J, with 14 bases between. Germline CDR1 reads SGHKS; CDR2 reads YYEKEE (reference sequence). This CDR3 has 14 amino acids. DNA of the CDR3: TGTGCCAGCAGTCCAGGGTGGGGAACCTACGAGCAGTACTTC. Protein: CASSPGWGTYEQYF.

This clonotype showed up just a few times. CDR3 bases: TGCGCCAGCAGCCCCCGGGACACCGCCAATGAAAAACTGTTTTTT. Its translation: CASSPRDTANEKLFF. This rearrangement joins TRBV4-1 to TRBJ1-4; maybe TRBD1 (6 bases). There are 15 residues in the CDR3. Germline V gene sequence: CDR1 MGHRA, CDR2 YSYEKL. V was trimmed by 4 bases and J by 5 bases, leaving 14 bases between them.

This clonotype was seen a few times. V and J are TRBV5-1 and TRBJ2-1, with D hard to call. V gave up 5 bases and J gave up 1 base, with 7 bases separating them. CDR1 and CDR2 from the germline V gene are SGHRS and YFSETQ. This CDR3 comprises 13 residues. Here the CDR3 reads CASSMRSYNEQFF. In nucleotides, the CDR3 is TGCGCCAGCAGTATGCGGTCCTACAATGAGCAGTTCTTC.

In its sample, this clonotype was seen a few times. This sequence joins TRBV29-1 and TRBJ2-1; D tentatively reads TRBD1 or TRBD2 (6 bases each). Trimming took off 7 bases at V and 9 bases at J, with 19 bases between the two ends. This CDR3 contains 13 residues. Germline CDR1 reads SQVTM; CDR2 reads ANQGSEA. The CDR3 region is CSGIGGWASEQFF. The CDR3 nucleotides are TGCAGCGGTATAGGGGGGTGGGCTTCTGAGCAGTTCTTC.

The table lists this clonotype with a few counts. This rearrangement joins TRBV14 to TRBJ2-1; TRBD2 might be the D (6 bases). Germline V CDR1 and CDR2: SGHDN, FVKESK. The CDR3 spans 16 residues. Deletions cut 4 bases from V and 3 bases from J, with 16 bases between. Written as DNA, the CDR3 is TGTGCCAGCAGCCTAAGATTAAGCGGGTACTACAATGAGCAGTTCTTC. It translates to CASSLRLSGYYNEQFF.

The gene calls are TRBV7-8 and TRBJ2-7; possible D gene TRBD1, 5 bases. The ends were cut back, 5 bases at V and 7 bases at J, with 12 bases in the middle. CDR3 size: 12 residues. CDR1 and CDR2 from the germline V gene are SGHVS and FQNEAQ. The CDR3 nucleotides are TGTGCCAGCAGCCCGTGGACAAGGGAGCAGTACTTC. Translation gives CASSPWTREQYF.

This clonotype was detected only a few times. The chain carries TRBV5-6 and TRBJ2-5; D is unclear. V dropped 0 bases and J dropped 4 bases, with 7 bases sitting between them. Per the germline V gene, CDR1 is SGHDT and CDR2 is YYEEEE. The CDR3 sequence is 13 residues long. CDR3 protein: CASSLARPETQYF. For the CDR3, the DNA is TGTGCCAGCAGCTTGGCACGACCAGAGACCCAGTACTTC.